Listed below are T cell receptor beta chains from one sample, sequenced in a study of naive and memory T cell subsets. Each CDR3 protein gets one entry after TCRdb re-called the UMI-ligation and nested PCR reads with MiXCR. Here the sample spans roughly 100,000 distinct CDR3 sequences, around 11% being singletons. The sample was naive CD4+ T cells from blood. The receptor set was obtained from a human donor in good health. The CDR3 runs from the conserved cysteine through the conserved F or W. Fields, in order: V gene, D gene, CDR3 length, J gene, clone size, CDR3 DNA, CDR3 protein. The D gene is left open where the match is weak. Part of the rows lack a size; the others show once, few, many or a class for expanded clones.

TRBV6-2/TRBV6-3	.	11	TRBJ2-1	few	TGTGCCAGCAGGACGAACAATGAGCAGTTCTTC	CASRTNNEQFF
TRBV19	TRBD1	15	TRBJ2-7	.	TGTGCCAGTAGTTCGGTCGGGACAGGGGCCTACGAGCAGTACTTC	CASSSVGTGAYEQYF
TRBV3-1	TRBD1	15	TRBJ1-1	.	TGTGCCAGCAGCTATTCCGGGACAGCAGACACTGAAGCTTTCTTT	CASSYSGTADTEAFF
TRBV7-8	.	13	TRBJ2-1	few	TGTGCCAGCAGCTTAGACCCGGACGGTGAGCAGTTCTTC	CASSLDPDGEQFF
TRBV12-3/TRBV12-4	TRBD2	15	TRBJ2-7	few	TGTGCCAGCAGTGACGTAGCGGGCTCTGTCTACGAGCAGTACTTC	CASSDVAGSVYEQYF
TRBV5-6	.	15	TRBJ2-7	.	TGTGCCAGCAGCCCCCTGGGGGCAGGCGTCTACGAGCAGTACTTC	CASSPLGAGVYEQYF
TRBV5-1	TRBD1	14	TRBJ1-4	few	TGCGCCAGCAGCCAAGGGACAGCTAATGAAAAACTGTTTTTT	CASSQGTANEKLFF
TRBV15	.	13	TRBJ1-1	many	TGTGCCACCGGTACGGATATGAACACTGAAGCTTTCTTT	CATGTDMNTEAFF
TRBV5-1	.	13	TRBJ2-7	.	TGCGCCAGCAGCTTGGCCGGGGCAGTCGAGCAGTACTTC	CASSLAGAVEQYF
TRBV6-6	TRBD2	15	TRBJ2-3	.	TGTGCCAGCACCCTCCGGGAGGACCTCACAGATACGCAGTATTTT	CASTLREDLTDTQYF
TRBV7-8	.	13	TRBJ1-2	.	TGTGCCAGCAGCTTAGAGGGGGGTAGCGGCTACACCTTC	CASSLEGGSGYTF